This entry lists 21 T cell receptor beta chains sequenced from one sample in a study of blood T cell repertoires in COVID-19. Clones were sequenced by immunoSEQ multiplex PCR, and TCRdb holds only the in-frame ones, with some missing. The sample yields just over 70,000 clones, over 65% seen once. The sample comprised peripheral blood. These receptors all come from a woman in her seventies with acute or convalescent COVID-19.

This clone has only a few counts. The V gene is TRBV27, the J gene TRBJ1-2, with 10 bases identical to TRBD1. Germline V gene data show CDR1 as MNHEY and CDR2 as SMNVEV (reference sequence). CDR3 length: 14 residues. V trimming: 6 bases; J trimming: 7 bases; junction bases outside the gene matches: 8. The chain's CDR3 is CASSPNRDRGGYTF. The DNA of the CDR3 is TGTGCCAGCAGCCCAAACCGGGACAGGGGTGGCTACACCTTC.

This clone was found once. The V and J genes are TRBV3-1 (or the pseudogene TRBV3-2) and TRBJ2-1; the match to TRBD1 covers 8 bases. CDR3 length: 15 residues. Germline V CDR1 and CDR2: LGHDT, YNNKEL (reference sequence). The V gene end was trimmed by 3 bases and the J gene end by 8 bases; junction bases not matched to a gene: 9. Written as DNA, the CDR3 is TGTGCCAGCAGCCACCCCAAAGGACAGGGTTATGAGCAGTTCTTC. Amino acid sequence: CASSHPKGQGYEQFF.

Only a few counts were recorded for this clone. The chain links TRBV7-9 to TRBJ1-4, with a weak D call TRBD1 (5 bases). V was trimmed by 5 bases and J by 9 bases, leaving 19 bases between them. CDR3 length: 15 amino acids. CDR1 is SEHNR, CDR2 FQNEAQ, per germline (reference sequence). The CDR3 nucleotides are TGTGCCAGCAGCCCCCTGGGGGGAGTAGTGAAAAAACTGTTTTTT. This gives the protein CASSPLGGVVKKLFF.

V usage is TRBV27 and J usage is TRBJ2-7; tentatively, D is TRBD2 (5 bases). The CDR3 is 11 residues long. In germline, CDR1 is MNHEY, CDR2 SMNVEV (reference sequence). V lost 8 bases, J lost 7 bases, and 12 bases lay in between. CDR3 bases: TGTGCCAGCGCCCGGTCGGGAGAGCAGTACTTC. Amino acid sequence: CASARSGEQYF.

The rearrangement uses TRBV5-4 and TRBJ1-2; a possible D gene is TRBD1 (6 bases). In germline, CDR1 is SGHNT, CDR2 YYREEE (reference sequence). The CDR3 contains 14 residues. Trimming shortened V by 0 bases and J by 6 bases, and 12 bases separated the two germline ends. The CDR3 DNA sequence: TGTGCCAGCAGCTTGGCCTTGGGGGCCCATGGCTACACCTTC. Translated, it gives CASSLALGAHGYTF.

The V and J genes are TRBV7-8 and TRBJ1-1, with 9 bases aligning to TRBD1. The CDR3 loop spans 15 amino acids. J lost 5 bases, V lost 5 bases, and 9 bases had no gene match. Germline lookup yields CDR1 SGHVS and CDR2 FQNEAQ. CDR3 nucleotides: TGTGCCAGCAGCCAGGGGGGGACAGGGAATACTGAAGCTTTCTTT. Translated, it gives CASSQGGTGNTEAFF. Filled out from reference TRBV7-8 and TRBJ1-1, the complete variable domain reads GAGVSQSPRYKVAKRGQDVALRCDPISGHVSLFWYQQALGQGPEFLTYFQNEAQLDKSGLPSDRFFAERPEGSVSTLKIQRTQQEDSAVYLCASSQGGTGNTEAFFGQGTRLTVV.

On this clone: A read error may account for a junction end that differs from germline. The chain recombines TRBV7-2 with TRBJ2-1, with TRBD2 matching over 10 bases. The germline V gene encodes CDR1 SGHTA and CDR2 FQGNSA. This CDR3 has 15 residues. The CDR3 bases are TGTGCCAGCAGCTTAGGGCTAGCGGGAGCATCTTCGGAGGTCTTC. Its protein is CASSLGLAGASSEVF.

The chain combines TRBV6-2 or TRBV6-3 with TRBJ1-5; 8 nucleotides line up with TRBD1. Looked up from germline, CDR1 is MNHEY and CDR2 is SVGEGT. Trimming took 6 bases from V and 16 from J; bases not matched to a gene: 8. The CDR3 totals 11 residues. The CDR3 is CASSHDRGFHF. The CDR3 DNA sequence: TGTGCCAGCAGCCACGACAGGGGTTTCCATTTT.

The chain recombines TRBV6-2 or TRBV6-3 with TRBJ2-2; the match to TRBD2 covers 11 bases. Looked up from germline, CDR1 is MNHEY and CDR2 is SVGEGT. CDR3 size: 21 residues. The V segment lost 0 bases and the J segment 5 bases; nucleotides outside the gene matches: 17. The CDR3 loop is CASSYSIPGSTIAGGTGELFF. CDR3 DNA: TGTGCCAGCAGTTACTCCATCCCGGGCAGTACTATAGCGGGAGGGACCGGGGAGCTGTTTTTT.

The chain recombines TRBV20-1 with TRBJ2-2; 8 nucleotides agree with TRBD1. The CDR3 loop spans 15 amino acids. V dropped 3 bases and J dropped 8; count of bases not matched to a gene: 11. CDR1 DFQATT and CDR2 SNEGSKA come from the germline V gene (reference sequence). CDR3 coding DNA: TGCAGTGCTAGTGGTCCGGCAGGGGGCTCGGGGGAGCTGTTTTTT. Protein sequence: CSASGPAGGSGELFF.

V gene TRBV19 combines with J gene TRBJ1-3, with D possibly TRBD1 on 5 matching bases. Germline V gives CDR1 LNHDA, CDR2 SQIVND (reference sequence). The CDR3 loop spans 16 amino acids. The V end was cut by 5 bases, the J end by 0 bases, with 14 bases between. The CDR3 DNA sequence: TGTGCCAGTAGTCTCTCGACAGCTCGCTCTGGAAACACCATATATTTT. This gives the protein CASSLSTARSGNTIYF.

V usage is TRBV28 and J usage is TRBJ1-5; 8 nucleotides align to TRBD1. V lost 6 bases to trimming and J lost 6 bases; unmatched junction nucleotides: 7. Germline V lookup: CDR1 MDHEN, CDR2 SYDVKM. The CDR3 spans 14 residues. In DNA, the CDR3 is TGTGCCAGCAGACCGACAGGGGCCGTTCAGCCCCAGCATTTT. Its protein is CASRPTGAVQPQHF.

The chain uses TRBV20-1 and TRBJ2-3; TRBD2 aligns across 9 bases. CDR1 is DFQATT and CDR2 is SNEGSKA in the germline V gene (reference sequence). This CDR3 comprises 15 residues. With V trimmed by 3 bases and J by 3 bases, 7 bases remained unmatched. CDR3 bases: TGCAGTGCTAGTGGCGGGAGGGCCAGGACAGATACGCAGTATTTT. Amino acids: CSASGGRARTDTQYF.

J is TRBJ1-2 and V is TRBV7-9; D possibly corresponds to TRBD1 (6 bases). The V and J ends lost 2 bases and 5 bases respectively, with 15 bases between them. The CDR3 is 15 residues long. Germline V gives CDR1 SEHNR, CDR2 FQNEAQ (reference sequence). CDR3 sequence (DNA): TGTGCCAGCAGCTTATCGGACAGAATTTTTTATGGCTACACCTTC. Its protein product is CASSLSDRIFYGYTF.

This clone turned up a few times. The genes are TRBV18 and TRBJ2-7; TRBD2 agrees at 7 bases. The CDR3 extends over 13 amino acids. J gave up 2 bases and V 6 bases, and 4 bases lay outside the gene matches. Germline assignment: CDR1 KGHSH and CDR2 LQKENI. The CDR3 is CASSQGTTYEQYF. CDR3 sequence (DNA): TGTGCCAGCTCCCAAGGGACTACCTACGAGCAGTACTTC.

This CDR3 reads CASSLPGYGYTF. The CDR3, as DNA: TGTGCCAGCAGTTTACCAGGGTATGGCTACACCTTC. V is TRBV28 and J is TRBJ1-2; maybe TRBD1 (5 bases). Germline CDR1 is MDHEN and CDR2 is SYDVKM. The CDR3 is 12 residues long. Trimming cost V 2 bases and J 5 bases, with 6 bases left between them.

The CDR3 sequence: CASSLTGGKNTEAFF. For the CDR3, the DNA is TGTGCCAGCAGCCTGACAGGGGGCAAGAACACTGAAGCTTTCTTT. This sequence joins TRBV14 and TRBJ1-1, with 10 positions matching TRBD1. Germline V gene sequence: CDR1 SGHDN, CDR2 FVKESK. Losses at the gene ends were 4 bases for V and 1 base for J; bases not matched to a gene: 3. CDR3 length: 15 residues.

This CDR3 reads CASSLEGTFYTEAFF. The CDR3 coding sequence is TGTGCCAGCAGTTTAGAGGGGACATTCTACACTGAAGCTTTCTTT. The chain links TRBV28 to TRBJ1-1, with a weak D call TRBD1 (6 bases). Germline V CDR1 and CDR2: MDHEN, SYDVKM. V dropped 2 bases and J dropped 3 bases, with 13 bases sitting between them. CDR3 length: 15 amino acids.

The chain is built from TRBV5-4 and TRBJ1-6; 9 nucleotides align to TRBD1. V lost 3 bases to trimming and J lost 9 bases; unmatched junction nucleotides: 4. Germline CDR1 SGHNT, CDR2 YYREEE (reference sequence). The CDR3 runs to 14 residues. The CDR3 protein is CASSSRDRVSPLHF. CDR3 nucleotide sequence: TGTGCCAGCAGCTCCCGGGACAGGGTTTCACCCCTCCACTTT.

This chain connects TRBV5-4 to TRBJ2-5; TRBD2 aligns across 8 bases. This CDR3 spans 15 amino acids. Germline V gene data show CDR1 as SGHNT and CDR2 as YYREEE (reference sequence). J was trimmed by 4 bases and V by 5 bases; bases with no gene match: 10. The CDR3: CASSTSGGARETQYF. DNA of the CDR3: TGTGCCAGCAGTACTAGCGGAGGGGCTAGAGAGACCCAGTACTTC.

This clone was counted a single time. The chain carries TRBV5-4 and TRBJ1-6, with unresolved D. Trimming cost V 1 base and J 6 bases, with 11 bases left between them. Germline V lookup: CDR1 SGHNT, CDR2 YYREEE (reference sequence). The length of the CDR3 is 15 residues. This CDR3 is CASSLPTSPNSPLHF. The CDR3 nucleotides read TGTGCCAGCAGCTTGCCCACATCACCTAATTCACCCCTCCACTTT.